In this sample, the clone carrying this TCR beta chain turned up a few times. Its antigen is unknown. An end of the junction differs from the germline gene, which may be a read error. This CDR3 region has 18 residues. Germline V gene sequence: CDR1 SGHVT, CDR2 SQSDAQ. This specimen belongs to a study of tumor-infiltrating lymphocytes in glioblastoma multiforme. Study results and caveats: No surface-marker sorting into functional T cell subtypes was done.

TCR beta libraries were built from RNA through three nested multiplex PCR rounds using modified ARM-PCR. TCRB cDNA was made from roughly 450 ng total RNA. TCRdb reanalysed the multiplex PCR reads using MiXCR and keeps one entry per CDR3 protein. Altogether 9,000 or so distinct CDR3 sequences are present, around three quarters being singletons, with the ten largest covering about 76%. The chain has TRBV7-4 and TRBJ1-1; TRBD1 is a possible D gene (6 bases). This clonotype originated in a male donor with glioblastoma. Sequenced material: brain tumor tissue. CDR3 in amino acids: CASSQGAVRGPGGTEVFF. CDR3 nucleotides: TGTGCCAGCAGCCAAGGAGCCGTCAGGGGCCCGGGTGGCACTGAAGTTTTCTTT.